The T cell receptor (beta chain) under discussion was sequenced for a study of blood T cell repertoires in COVID-19. Study details: The United States, Italy and Spain were the sources of the acute and convalescent COVID-19 samples.

The length of the CDR3 is 15 residues. From germline, CDR1 is SGHVS and CDR2 FQNEAQ. V shed 5 bases and J 7 bases; nucleotides not matched to a gene: 14. This clone showed up just once. As processed by the authors: It was from reference gene primer amplification that nucleated cell counts were estimated. Data came from immunoSEQ multiplex PCR; TCRdb stores just in-frame clones and leaves some out. That table gives V, J and clone size, and the DNA gave D and trimming. The data contain roughly 440,000 clones, approximately 89% of them seen just once; the ten biggest clones take up roughly an eighth. The chain joins TRBV7-8 to TRBJ2-7; 7 nucleotides match TRBD1. Material: peripheral blood. The clonotype was recovered from a woman between 50 and 59 years old with COVID-19, enrolled during active disease. The chain's CDR3 is CASSRLGQTLGEQYF. CDR3 nucleotides: TGTGCCAGCAGCCGATTGGGACAGACTCTCGGGGAGCAGTACTTC.